This T cell receptor (beta chain) appears in the sequencing data of a study of blood T cell repertoires in COVID-19. Study-wide context: COVID-19 samples from acute and convalescent phases originated in the United States, Italy and Spain. PBMCs, B-cell-depleted T cells, or T cells were the source of the cDNA or gDNA that made up the material.

The CDR3 consists of 20 residues. The ends lost 2 bases at V and 3 bases at J; junction bases unmatched: 19. Looked up from germline, CDR1 is SQVTM and CDR2 is ANQGSEA. As originally analysed: Amplification from reference gene primers served as the basis for estimated nucleated cell counts. Clones were read by immunoSEQ multiplex PCR, and TCRdb kept only the in-frame ones, dropping some. Clonal size and the V and J genes are those of that table, whereas D and trimming came from the DNA. In the table there are over 70,000 clones, 80% to 90% of which are singletons. The clonotype comes from a human donor in a cohort sampled during active COVID-19. Sequenced: peripheral blood. V usage is TRBV29-1 and J usage is TRBJ2-1; 10 nucleotides line up with TRBD1. The CDR3 DNA is TGCAGCGTTGAACCCCCTACCCCCGCGGGACAGGGGATTCACTACAATGAGCAGTTCTTC. It codes for CSVEPPTPAGQGIHYNEQFF.